This T cell receptor (beta chain) came from a study of blood T cells in healthy people across ages. For the second PCR, which ran for about 7 to 11 cycles, a sample-barcoded 5' primer and a J-beta primer mix were used. Each CDR3 protein gets one entry after TCRdb re-called the 5' RACE reads with MiXCR. The sample holds a few hundred thousand distinct CDR3 sequences, roughly a quarter seen once. This clonotype was seen repeatedly, ten times or more. The V gene lost 5 bases and the J gene lost 3 bases, with 7 bases spanning the gap. Germline CDR1 is SEHNR and CDR2 is FQNEAQ (reference sequence). This CDR3 is built from 12 residues. Donor samples were obtained from healthy Caucasian individuals from Russia, aged roughly 6 to 90. Drawing of peripheral blood yielded about 10 milliliters from each donor.

The V gene is TRBV7-9, the J gene TRBJ1-1, with D unresolved. This TCR was recovered from an older woman in good health. The sample was blood. As DNA, the CDR3 is TGTGCCAGCAGCCCCTCCCACACTGAAGCTTTCTTT. It specifies CASSPSHTEAFF.